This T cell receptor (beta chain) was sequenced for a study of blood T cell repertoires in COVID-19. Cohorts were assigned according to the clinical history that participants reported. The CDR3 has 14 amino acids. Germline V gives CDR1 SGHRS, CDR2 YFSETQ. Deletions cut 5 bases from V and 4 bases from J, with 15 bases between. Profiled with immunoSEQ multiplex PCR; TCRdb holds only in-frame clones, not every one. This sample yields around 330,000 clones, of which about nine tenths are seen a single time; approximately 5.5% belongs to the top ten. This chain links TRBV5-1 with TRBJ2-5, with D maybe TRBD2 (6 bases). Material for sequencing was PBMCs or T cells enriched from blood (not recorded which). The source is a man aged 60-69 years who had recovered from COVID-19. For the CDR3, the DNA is TGCGCCAGCAGTTTGCAGGGAGGAGGAGAGACCCAGTACTTC. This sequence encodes CASSLQGGGETQYF.